The clone carrying this T cell receptor (beta chain) was seen only a few times. No antigen is known for it. With 5 bases removed from V and 5 bases from J, the gap between germline ends came to 19 bases. The CDR3 has 15 amino acids. Germline CDR1 reads SGHNT; CDR2 reads YENEEA. Each of the donors was a healthy bone marrow donor. This entry belongs to a study of cytomegalovirus exposure and HLA in healthy donors. Study-wide context: Early released data had tens of millions of unique TCRs, all coming from HLA-typed donors.

General observations from the study: Later on, analysis showed that most CMV-associated TCR beta chains appeared to be HLA-restricted.

The PCR ran on 60 Vbeta and 13 Jbeta primers. In the source study's methods: Later work found tens of millions of unique TCR beta chains, with about 10 million shared. The repertoire was sequenced with immunoSEQ multiplex PCR; TCRdb's copy has only in-frame clones and lacks some. The DNA was the basis for D and trimming; V, J and clone size are from that table. The data contain 150,000 to 250,000 clones, 79% of them singletons. The chain uses TRBV11-3 and TRBJ2-7; maybe TRBD2 (6 bases). Sequencing was done on a sample of PBMCs. This TCR was sampled from a girl aged 10 to 17 in good health and CMV-seropositive. CDR3 bases: TGTGCCAGCAGCCGGCGAGCCGGGGGACCGCACGAGCAGTACTTC. Translating it yields CASSRRAGGPHEQYF.